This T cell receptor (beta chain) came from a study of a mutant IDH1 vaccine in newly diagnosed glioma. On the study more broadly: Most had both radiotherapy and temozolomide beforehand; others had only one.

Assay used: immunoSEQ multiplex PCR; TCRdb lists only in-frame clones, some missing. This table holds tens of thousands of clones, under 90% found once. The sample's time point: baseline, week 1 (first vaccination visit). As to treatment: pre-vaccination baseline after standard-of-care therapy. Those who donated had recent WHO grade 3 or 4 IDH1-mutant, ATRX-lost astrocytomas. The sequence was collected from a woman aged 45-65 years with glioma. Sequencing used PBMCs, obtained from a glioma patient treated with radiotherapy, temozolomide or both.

Here the CDR3 DNA reads TGTGCCAGTAGTATAGAAGGGGCGTCCCAGCATTTT. Amino acids: CASSIEGASQHF. The gene calls are TRBV19 and TRBJ1-5; perhaps TRBD1 as D (5 bases). This CDR3 comprises 12 residues. The germline gives CDR1 LNHDA, CDR2 SQIVND (reference sequence). V shed 0 bases and J shed 11 bases, with 8 bases lying between them.